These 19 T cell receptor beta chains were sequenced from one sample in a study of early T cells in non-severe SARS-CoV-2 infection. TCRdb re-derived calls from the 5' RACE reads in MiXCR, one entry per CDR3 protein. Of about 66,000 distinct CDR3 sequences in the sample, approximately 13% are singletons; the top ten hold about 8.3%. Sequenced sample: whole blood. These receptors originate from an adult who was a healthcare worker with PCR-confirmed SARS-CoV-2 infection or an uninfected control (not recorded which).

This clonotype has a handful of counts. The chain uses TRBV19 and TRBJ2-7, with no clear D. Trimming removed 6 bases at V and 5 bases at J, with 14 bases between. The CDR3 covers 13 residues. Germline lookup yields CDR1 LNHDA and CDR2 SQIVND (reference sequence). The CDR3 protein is CASSFSGPHEQYF. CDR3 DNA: TGTGCCAGTAGCTTTTCAGGTCCCCACGAGCAGTACTTC.

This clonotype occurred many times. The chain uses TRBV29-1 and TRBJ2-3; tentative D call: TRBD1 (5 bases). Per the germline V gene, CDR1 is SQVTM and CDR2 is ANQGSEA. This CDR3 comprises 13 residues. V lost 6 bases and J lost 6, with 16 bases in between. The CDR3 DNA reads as TGCAGCGTGAAGGGGATGGGTGCGGATACGCAGTATTTT. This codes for CSVKGMGADTQYF.

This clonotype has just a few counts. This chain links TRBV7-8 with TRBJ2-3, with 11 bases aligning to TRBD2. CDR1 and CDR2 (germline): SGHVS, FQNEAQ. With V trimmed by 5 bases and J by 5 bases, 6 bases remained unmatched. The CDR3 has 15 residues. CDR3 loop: CASSPELAGVDTQYF. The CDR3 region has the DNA TGTGCCAGCAGCCCGGAACTAGCGGGAGTAGATACGCAGTATTTT.

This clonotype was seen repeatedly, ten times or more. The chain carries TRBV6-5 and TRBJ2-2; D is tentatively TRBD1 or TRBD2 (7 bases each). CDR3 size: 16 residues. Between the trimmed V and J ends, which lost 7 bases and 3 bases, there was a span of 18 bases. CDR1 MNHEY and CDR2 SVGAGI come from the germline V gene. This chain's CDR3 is CASTPQGGRDTGELFF. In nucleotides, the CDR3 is TGTGCCAGCACCCCCCAGGGGGGGCGAGACACCGGGGAGCTGTTTTTT.

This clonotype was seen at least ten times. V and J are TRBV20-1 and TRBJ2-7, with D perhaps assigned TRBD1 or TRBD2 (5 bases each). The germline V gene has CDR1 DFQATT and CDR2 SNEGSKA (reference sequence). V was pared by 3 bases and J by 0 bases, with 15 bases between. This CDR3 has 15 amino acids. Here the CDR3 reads CSASGTGRLSYEQYF. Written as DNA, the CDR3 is TGCAGTGCTAGCGGGACGGGAAGACTCTCCTACGAGCAGTACTTC.

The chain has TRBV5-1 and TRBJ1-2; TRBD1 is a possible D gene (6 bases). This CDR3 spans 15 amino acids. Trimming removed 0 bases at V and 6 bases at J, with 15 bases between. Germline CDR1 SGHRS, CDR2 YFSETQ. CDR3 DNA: TGCGCCAGCAGCTTGGGGACAGTAGCAGAGGATGGCTACACCTTC. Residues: CASSLGTVAEDGYTF.

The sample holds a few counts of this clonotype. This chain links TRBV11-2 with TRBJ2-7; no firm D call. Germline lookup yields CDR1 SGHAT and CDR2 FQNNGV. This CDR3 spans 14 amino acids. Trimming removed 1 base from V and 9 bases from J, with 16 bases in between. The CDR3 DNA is TGTGCCAGCAGCTTAGCCCTATCGGCCGTCGGGCAGTACTTC. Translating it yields CASSLALSAVGQYF. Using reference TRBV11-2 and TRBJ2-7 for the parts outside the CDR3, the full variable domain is EAGVAQSPRYKIIEKRQSVAFWCNPISGHATLYWYQQILGQGPKLLIQFQNNGVVDDSQLPKDRFSAERLKGVDSTLKIQPAKLEDSAVYLCASSLALSAVGQYFGPGTRLTVT.

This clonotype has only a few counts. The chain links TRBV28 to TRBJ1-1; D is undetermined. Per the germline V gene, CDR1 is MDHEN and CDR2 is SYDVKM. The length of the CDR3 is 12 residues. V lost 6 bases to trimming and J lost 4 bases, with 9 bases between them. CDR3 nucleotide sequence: TGTGCCAGCAGCTACTTTGGCACTGAAGCTTTCTTT. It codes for CASSYFGTEAFF.

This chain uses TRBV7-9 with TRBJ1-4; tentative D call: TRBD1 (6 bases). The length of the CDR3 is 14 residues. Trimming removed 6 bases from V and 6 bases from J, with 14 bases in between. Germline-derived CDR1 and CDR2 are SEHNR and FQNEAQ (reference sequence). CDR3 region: CASRSRGVDEKLFF. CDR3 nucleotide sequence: TGTGCCAGCAGATCCAGGGGCGTAGATGAAAAACTGTTTTTT.

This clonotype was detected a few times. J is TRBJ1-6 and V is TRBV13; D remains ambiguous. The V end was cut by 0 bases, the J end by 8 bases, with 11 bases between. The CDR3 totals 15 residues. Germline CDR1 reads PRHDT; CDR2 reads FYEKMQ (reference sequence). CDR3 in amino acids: CASSLGASVDSPLHF. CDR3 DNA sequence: TGTGCCAGCAGCTTAGGGGCCTCCGTTGATTCACCCCTCCACTTT. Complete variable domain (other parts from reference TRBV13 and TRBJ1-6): AAGVIQSPRHLIKEKRETATLKCYPIPRHDTVYWYQQGPGQDPQFLISFYEKMQSDKGSIPDRFSAQQFSDYHSELNMSSLELGDSALYFCASSLGASVDSPLHFGNGTRLTVT.

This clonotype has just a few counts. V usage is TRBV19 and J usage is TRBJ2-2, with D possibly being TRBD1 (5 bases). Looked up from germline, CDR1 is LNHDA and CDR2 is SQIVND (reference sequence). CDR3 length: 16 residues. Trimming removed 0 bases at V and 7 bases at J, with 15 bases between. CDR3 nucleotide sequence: TGTGCCAGTAGTATAGAGTTTGCAGGGTACAGCGGGGAGCTGTTTTTT. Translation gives CASSIEFAGYSGELFF.

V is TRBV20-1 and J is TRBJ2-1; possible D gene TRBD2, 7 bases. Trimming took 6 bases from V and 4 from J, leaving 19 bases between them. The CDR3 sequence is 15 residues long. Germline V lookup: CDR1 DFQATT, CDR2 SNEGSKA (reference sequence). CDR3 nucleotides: TGCAGTGCCTCGGGGGCTAGCGGACGTTACAATGAGCAGTTCTTC. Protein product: CSASGASGRYNEQFF.

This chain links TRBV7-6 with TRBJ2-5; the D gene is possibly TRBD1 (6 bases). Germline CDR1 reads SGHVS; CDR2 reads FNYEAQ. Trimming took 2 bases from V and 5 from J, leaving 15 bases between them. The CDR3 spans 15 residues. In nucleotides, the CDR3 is TGTGCCAGCAGCTTAAGTCTGGGGGCCATCGAGACCCAGTACTTC. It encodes CASSLSLGAIETQYF.

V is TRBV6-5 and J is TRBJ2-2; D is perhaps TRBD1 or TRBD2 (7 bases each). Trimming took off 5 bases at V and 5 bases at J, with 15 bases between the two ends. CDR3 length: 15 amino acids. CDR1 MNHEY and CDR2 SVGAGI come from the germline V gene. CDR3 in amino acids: CASSLIQGGTGELFF. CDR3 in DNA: TGTGCCAGCAGTCTCATTCAGGGGGGGACCGGGGAGCTGTTTTTT.

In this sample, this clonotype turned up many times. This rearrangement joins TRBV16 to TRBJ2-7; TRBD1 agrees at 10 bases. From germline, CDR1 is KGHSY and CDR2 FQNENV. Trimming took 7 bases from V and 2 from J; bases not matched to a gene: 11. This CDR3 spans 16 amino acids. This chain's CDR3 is CASTPLLGQGPYEQYF. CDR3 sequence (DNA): TGTGCCAGCACCCCACTTTTGGGACAGGGGCCCTACGAGCAGTACTTC.

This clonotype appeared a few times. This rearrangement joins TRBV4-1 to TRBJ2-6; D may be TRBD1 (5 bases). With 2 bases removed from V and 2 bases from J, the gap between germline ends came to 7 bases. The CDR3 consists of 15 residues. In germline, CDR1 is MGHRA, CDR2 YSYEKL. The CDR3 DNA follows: TGCGCCAGCAGCCAAAGCAGGGCTGGGGCCAACGTCCTGACTTTC. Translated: CASSQSRAGANVLTF.

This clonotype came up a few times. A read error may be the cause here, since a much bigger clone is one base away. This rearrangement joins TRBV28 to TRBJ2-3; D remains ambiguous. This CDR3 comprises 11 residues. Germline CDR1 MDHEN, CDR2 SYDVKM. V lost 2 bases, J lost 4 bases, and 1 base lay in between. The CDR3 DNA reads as TGTGCCAGCAGTTTACCAGATACGCAGTATTTT. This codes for CASSLPDTQYF.

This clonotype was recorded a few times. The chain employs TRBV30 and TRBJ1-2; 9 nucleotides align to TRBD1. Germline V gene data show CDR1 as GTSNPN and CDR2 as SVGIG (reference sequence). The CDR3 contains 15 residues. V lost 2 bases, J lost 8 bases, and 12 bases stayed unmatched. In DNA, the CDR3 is TGTGCCTGGAGTTTTCGGACAGGGGATGGTGGAGGCTACACCTTC. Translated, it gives CAWSFRTGDGGGYTF.

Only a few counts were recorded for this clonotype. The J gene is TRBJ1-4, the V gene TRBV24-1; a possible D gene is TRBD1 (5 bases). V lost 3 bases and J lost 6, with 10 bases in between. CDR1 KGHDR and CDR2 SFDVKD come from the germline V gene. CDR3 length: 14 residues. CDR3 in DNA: TGTGCCACCAGTGATCGGGACGGGGATGAAAAACTGTTTTTT. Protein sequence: CATSDRDGDEKLFF.